This T cell receptor beta chain appears in the sequencing data of a study of sequential checkpoint blockade in melanoma (dated 2019 in TCRdb). Background on the whole study: In a 1:1 randomization, patients received either first-line nivolumab then ipilimumab (arm A) or ipilimumab then nivolumab (arm B). Maintenance nivolumab came after each of the two trial sequences.

Ends trimmed: V by 4 bases, J by 5 bases; bases unmatched to a gene: 16. The CDR3, from cysteine to phenylalanine, totals 18 residues. Here the CDR3 DNA is all that survives: 54 bases in frame from base 1. Sequences SGDLS (CDR1) and YYNGEE (CDR2) are obtained from the germline V gene. The immunoSEQ Assay was used to immunosequence TCRbeta CDR3 regions from genomic DNA. Before high-throughput sequencing, genomic DNA was amplified using bias-controlled multiplex PCR. The source study handled its data this way. To quantify the absolute abundance of each unique TCRbeta CDR3 region, the sequences were collapsed and filtered. Clonality, defined as 1 minus Pielou's evenness, was calculated using only productive rearrangements. A previously published method was used to identify clones whose frequencies were significantly greater in on-treatment samples than in baseline samples. TCRdb stores this immuneACCESS table with in-frame sequences only. Part of the clones is absent; in the studies checked, under half of the shortfall reflects unresolved V genes, and no reason is known for the rest. The V and J calls and the clone size are those of that table, but D and trimming were determined from the DNA. The sample table contains over 10,000 clones; only one count was recorded for 61% of them. The ten largest clones add up to roughly 23% of the sample.

As concerns this clone: The target of this receptor is not known. One base away there is no much larger clone; base qualities are not given.

Findings and caveats that apply to the study as a whole: The model for predicting response that combines TCR metrics with mutation burden needs to be validated in larger, independent patient cohorts.

According to the study, the label for this sample's treatment or condition signals: randomized to nivolumab then ipilimumab (arm A) or the reverse (arm B). Prior DNA-damaging chemotherapy had not been received by any trial patient. Thawed PBMCs were sorted on a FACS Aria II flow cytometer to isolate live CD3+CD8+ cells negative for CD19 and CD56. Samples were obtained from patients with melanoma enrolled in CheckMate 064, a randomized, open-label phase II trial of sequential checkpoint blockade. Peripheral blood mononuclear cells were obtained through leukapheresis, purified using Ficoll-Paque, and frozen in human serum containing roughly 10% DMSO. Right after sorting, the blood CD3+CD8+ cells were verified to be >98% pure, and DNA extraction followed.

The specimen was CD8+ T cells sorted from blood (inferred from file names), collected from a patient given nivolumab and ipilimumab in sequence. The receptor was derived from a human donor with melanoma. The receptor chain draws on TRBV9 and TRBJ2-3; a stretch of 10 junction bases matches TRBD2. The CDR3 sequence is CASSPDRERGGLGDTQYF. The DNA sequence follows: TGTGCCAGCAGCCCCGACCGAGAGCGGGGGGGCCTAGGAGATACGCAGTATTTT.